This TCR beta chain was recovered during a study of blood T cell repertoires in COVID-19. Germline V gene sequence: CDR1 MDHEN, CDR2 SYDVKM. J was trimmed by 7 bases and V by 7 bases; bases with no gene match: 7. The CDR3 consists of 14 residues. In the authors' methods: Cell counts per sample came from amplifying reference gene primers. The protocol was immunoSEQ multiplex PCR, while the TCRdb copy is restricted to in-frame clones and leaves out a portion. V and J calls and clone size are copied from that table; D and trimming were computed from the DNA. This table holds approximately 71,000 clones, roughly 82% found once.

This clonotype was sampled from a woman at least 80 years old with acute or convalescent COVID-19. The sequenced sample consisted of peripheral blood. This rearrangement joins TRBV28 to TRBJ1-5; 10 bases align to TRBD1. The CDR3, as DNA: TGTGCCAGCATGTTGGGACAGGGGAAACAGCCCCAGCATTTT. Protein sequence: CASMLGQGKQPQHF.